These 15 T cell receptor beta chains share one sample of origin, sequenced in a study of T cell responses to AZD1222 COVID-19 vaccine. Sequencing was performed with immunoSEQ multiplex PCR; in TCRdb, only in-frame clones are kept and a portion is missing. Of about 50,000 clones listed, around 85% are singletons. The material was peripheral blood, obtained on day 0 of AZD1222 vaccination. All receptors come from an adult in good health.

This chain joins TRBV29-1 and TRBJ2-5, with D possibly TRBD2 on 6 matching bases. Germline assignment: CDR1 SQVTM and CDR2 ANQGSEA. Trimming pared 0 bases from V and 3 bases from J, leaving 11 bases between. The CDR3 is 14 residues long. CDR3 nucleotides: TGCAGCGTTGAAGATCGACGGAGGGAAGAGACCCAGTACTTC. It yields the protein CSVEDRRREETQYF. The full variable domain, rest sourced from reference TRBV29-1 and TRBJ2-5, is SAVISQKPSRDICQRGTSLTIQCQVDSQVTMMFWYRQQPGQSLTLIATANQGSEATYESGFVIDKFPISRPNLTFSTLTVSNMSPEDSSIYLCSVEDRRREETQYFGPGTRLLVL.

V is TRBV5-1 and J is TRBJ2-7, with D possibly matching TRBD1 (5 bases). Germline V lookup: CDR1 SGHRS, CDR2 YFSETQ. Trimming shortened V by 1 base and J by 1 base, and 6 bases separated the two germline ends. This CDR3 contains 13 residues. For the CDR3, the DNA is TGCGCCAGCAGCTTGACAGGATCCTACGAGCAGTACTTC. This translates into CASSLTGSYEQYF. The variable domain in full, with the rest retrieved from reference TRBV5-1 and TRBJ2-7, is KAGVTQTPRYLIKTRGQQVTLSCSPISGHRSVSWYQQTPGQGLQFLFEYFSETQRNKGNFPGRFSGRQFSNSRSEMNVSTLELGDSALYLCASSLTGSYEQYFGPGTRLTVT.

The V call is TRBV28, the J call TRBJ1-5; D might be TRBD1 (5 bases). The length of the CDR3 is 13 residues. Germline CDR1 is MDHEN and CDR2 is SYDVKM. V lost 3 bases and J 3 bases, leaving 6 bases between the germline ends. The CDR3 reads CASSFRANQPQHF. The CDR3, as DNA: TGTGCCAGCAGTTTCAGGGCCAATCAGCCCCAGCATTTT.

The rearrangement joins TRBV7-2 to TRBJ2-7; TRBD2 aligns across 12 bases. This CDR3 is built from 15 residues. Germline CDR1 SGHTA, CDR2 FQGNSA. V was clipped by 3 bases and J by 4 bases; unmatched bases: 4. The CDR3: CASSFTGTSGYEQYF. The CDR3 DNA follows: TGTGCCAGCAGCTTCACCGGGACTAGCGGGTACGAGCAGTACTTC.

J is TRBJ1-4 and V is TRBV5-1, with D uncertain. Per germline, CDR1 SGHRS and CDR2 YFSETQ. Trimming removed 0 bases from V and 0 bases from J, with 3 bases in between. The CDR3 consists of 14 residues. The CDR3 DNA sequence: TGCGCCAGCAGCTTGGCCGCAACTAATGAAAAACTGTTTTTT. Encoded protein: CASSLAATNEKLFF.

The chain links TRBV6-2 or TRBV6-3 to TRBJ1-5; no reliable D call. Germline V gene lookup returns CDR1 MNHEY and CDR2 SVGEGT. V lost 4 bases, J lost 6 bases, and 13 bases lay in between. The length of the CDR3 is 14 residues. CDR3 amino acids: CASSFNGVGQPQHF. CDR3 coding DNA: TGTGCCAGCAGTTTTAACGGGGTGGGTCAGCCCCAGCATTTT.

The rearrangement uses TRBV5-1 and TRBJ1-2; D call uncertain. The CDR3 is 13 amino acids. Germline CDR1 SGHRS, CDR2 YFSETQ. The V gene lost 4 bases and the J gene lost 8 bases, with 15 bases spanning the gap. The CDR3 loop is CASSLTSLWGYTF. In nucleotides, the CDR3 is TGCGCCAGCAGCCTAACCTCGTTGTGGGGCTACACCTTC.

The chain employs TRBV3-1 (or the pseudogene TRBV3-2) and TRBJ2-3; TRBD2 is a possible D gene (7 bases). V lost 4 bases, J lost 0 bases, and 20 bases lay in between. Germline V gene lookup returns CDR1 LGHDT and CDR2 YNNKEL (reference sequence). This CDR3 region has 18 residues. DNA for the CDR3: TGTGCCAGCAGCCGAACGGGGGCTAGCGGATCTAGCACAGATACGCAGTATTTT. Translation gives CASSRTGASGSSTDTQYF.

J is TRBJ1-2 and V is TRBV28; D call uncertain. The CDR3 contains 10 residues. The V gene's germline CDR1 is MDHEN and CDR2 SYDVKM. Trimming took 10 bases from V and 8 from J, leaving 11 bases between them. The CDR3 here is CATDRRGYTF. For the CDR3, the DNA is TGTGCCACCGACCGGCGGGGCTACACCTTC.

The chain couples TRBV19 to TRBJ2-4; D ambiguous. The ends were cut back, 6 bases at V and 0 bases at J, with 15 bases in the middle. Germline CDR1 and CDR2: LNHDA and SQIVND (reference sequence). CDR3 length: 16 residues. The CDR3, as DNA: TGTGCCAGTAGCCCTGAGCGAGTAATAGCCAAAAACATTCAGTACTTC. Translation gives CASSPERVIAKNIQYF.

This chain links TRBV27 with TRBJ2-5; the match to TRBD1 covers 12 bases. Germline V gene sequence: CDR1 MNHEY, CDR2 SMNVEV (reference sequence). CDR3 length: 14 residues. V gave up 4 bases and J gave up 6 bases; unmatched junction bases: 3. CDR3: CASSSGTGGKTQYF. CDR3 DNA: TGTGCCAGCAGTTCCGGGACAGGGGGCAAGACCCAGTACTTC.

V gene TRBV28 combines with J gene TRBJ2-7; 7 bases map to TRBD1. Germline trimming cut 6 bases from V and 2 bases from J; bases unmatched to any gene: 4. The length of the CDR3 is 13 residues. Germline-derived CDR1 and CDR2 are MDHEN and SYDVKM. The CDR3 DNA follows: TGTGCCAGCAGGACAGGGACCCCCTACGAGCAGTACTTC. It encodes CASRTGTPYEQYF.

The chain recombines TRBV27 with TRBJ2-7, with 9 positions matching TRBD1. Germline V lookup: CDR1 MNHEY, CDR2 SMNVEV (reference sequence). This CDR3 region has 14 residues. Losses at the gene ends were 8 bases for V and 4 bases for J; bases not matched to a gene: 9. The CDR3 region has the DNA TGTGCCAGCTCATCCGGGACAGGGCCTTACGAGCAGTACTTC. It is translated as CASSSGTGPYEQYF.

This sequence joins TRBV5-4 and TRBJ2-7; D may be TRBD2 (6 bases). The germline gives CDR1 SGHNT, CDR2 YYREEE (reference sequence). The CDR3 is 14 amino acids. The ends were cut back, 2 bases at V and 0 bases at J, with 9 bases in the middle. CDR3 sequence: CASSFGGSSYEQYF. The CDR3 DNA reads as TGTGCCAGCAGCTTCGGGGGAAGCTCCTACGAGCAGTACTTC.

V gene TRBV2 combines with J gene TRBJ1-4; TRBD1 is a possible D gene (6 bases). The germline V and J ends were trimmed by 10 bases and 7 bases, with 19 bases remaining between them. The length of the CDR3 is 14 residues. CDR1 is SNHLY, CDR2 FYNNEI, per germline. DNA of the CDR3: TGTGCCACCAGACAGGATCGAAATGTTGAAAAACTGTTTTTT. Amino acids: CATRQDRNVEKLFF.